This T cell receptor (beta chain) was captured in a study of blood T cell repertoires in COVID-19. Whole-study context: PBMCs, B-cell-depleted T cells, or T cells provided the cDNA or gDNA that made up the material.

Germline V gives CDR1 SGHDN, CDR2 FVKESK. The length of the CDR3 is 15 residues. Trimming removed 0 bases from V and 3 bases from J, with 12 bases in between. Per the original methods: From reference gene primer amplification, estimates of nucleated cell counts were derived. The data were produced by immunoSEQ multiplex PCR, yet TCRdb's version contains in-frame clones alone and is incomplete. V and J calls and clone size come straight from that table; D and trimming were deduced from the DNA. The sample holds a few hundred thousand clones, about 83% seen once. The source material was peripheral blood. The genes are TRBV14 and TRBJ2-7; D may be TRBD2 (6 bases). The sequence derives from a woman aged 40 to 50 who had recovered from COVID-19. The CDR3 coding sequence is TGTGCCAGCAGCCAAGATCCAGCGGACTACTACGAGCAGTACTTC. Translating gives CASSQDPADYYEQYF. Full variable domain (missing parts from reference TRBV14 and TRBJ2-7): EAGVTQFPSHSVIEKGQTVTLRCDPISGHDNLYWYRRVMGKEIKFLLHFVKESKQDESGMPNNRFLAERTGGTYSTLKVQPAELEDSGVYFCASSQDPADYYEQYFGPGTRLTVT.